These 8 T cell receptor beta chains share one sample of origin, sequenced in a study of type 1 and type 2 diabetes patients. The PCR template was genomic DNA. Multiplex PCR with 30 forward and 13 reverse primers amplified the TCR beta CDR3. MiXCR, run by TCRdb on the multiplex PCR reads, gives a single entry per CDR3 protein. Among 250,000 or so distinct CDR3 sequences listed, over 45% were seen once. The specimen was peripheral blood mononuclear cells (PBMCs). The receptors were gathered from a man aged 18-30 years with type 2 diabetes.

The chain is built from TRBV11-1 and TRBJ2-1; D is ambiguous. Germline CDR1 and CDR2: SGHAT and FQDESV (reference sequence). Trimming shortened V by 2 bases and J by 0 bases, and 14 bases separated the two germline ends. The CDR3 is made up of 17 amino acids. Here the CDR3 reads CASSLFSSGSSYNEQFF. CDR3 nucleotide sequence: TGTGCCAGCAGCTTATTCAGTTCGGGTAGCTCCTACAATGAGCAGTTCTTC.

This clonotype has a handful of counts. The chain joins TRBV27 to TRBJ1-2; D perhaps matches TRBD1 (5 bases). Germline assignment: CDR1 MNHEY and CDR2 SMNVEV (reference sequence). The V gene lost 6 bases and the J gene lost 0 bases, with 11 bases spanning the gap. This CDR3 contains 14 residues. CDR3 amino acids: CASRRGETNYGYTF. CDR3 bases: TGTGCCAGCAGGCGGGGGGAAACTAACTATGGCTACACCTTC.

The chain has TRBV19 and TRBJ2-1, with D unclear. This CDR3 is 13 amino acids long. The V end was cut by 5 bases, the J end by 6 bases, with 11 bases between. In germline, CDR1 is LNHDA, CDR2 SQIVND (reference sequence). The CDR3 protein is CASSPKVPNEQFF. CDR3 sequence (DNA): TGTGCCAGTAGTCCGAAGGTTCCCAATGAGCAGTTCTTC.

Notes on this clonotype: One end of the junction is discordant with germline, which a read error may explain. The CDR3 here is CASSVDGTGGPYEQYF. CDR3 nucleotide sequence: TGTGCCAGCAGCGTAGATGGGACGGGAGGGCCCTACGAGCAGTACTTC. The chain couples TRBV5-1 to TRBJ2-7; TRBD2 matches 8 bases. The CDR3 is made up of 16 amino acids. The germline gives CDR1 SGHRS, CDR2 YFSETQ.

This clonotype has a handful of counts. V usage is TRBV19 and J usage is TRBJ1-5; 10 positions agree with TRBD1. J was trimmed by 6 bases and V by 7 bases; bases with no gene match: 6. The CDR3 has 14 residues. The germline CDR1 and CDR2 sequences are LNHDA and SQIVND (reference sequence). CDR3 loop: CASTTTGGGQPQHF. DNA for the CDR3: TGTGCCAGTACCACGACAGGGGGCGGTCAGCCCCAGCATTTT.

V gene TRBV6-6 combines with J gene TRBJ2-5; either TRBD1 or TRBD2 may fit D (5 bases each). The length of the CDR3 is 14 residues. The germline gives CDR1 MNHNY, CDR2 SVGAGI (reference sequence). Deletions cut 8 bases from V and 8 bases from J, with 21 bases between. This CDR3 reads CASGDVGETQTQYF. The CDR3 nucleotides read TGTGCCAGCGGGGACGTTGGGGAGACCCAAACCCAGTACTTC.

The V gene is TRBV12-3 or TRBV12-4, the J gene TRBJ2-7, with D possibly TRBD2 on 6 matching bases. The CDR3 runs to 15 residues. V gave up 6 bases and J gave up 2 bases, with 17 bases separating them. CDR3 amino acids: CASRGGKVAPYEQYF. In nucleotides, the CDR3 is TGTGCCAGCAGGGGAGGAAAGGTCGCCCCCTACGAGCAGTACTTC.

This chain connects TRBV5-1 to TRBJ2-3, with TRBD2 matching over 9 bases. The length of the CDR3 is 15 residues. Germline V gene data show CDR1 as SGHRS and CDR2 as YFSETQ. Trimming cost V 4 bases and J 3 bases; bases outside gene matches: 6. The CDR3 protein is CASSPGLALTDTQYF. The DNA for the CDR3 is TGCGCCAGCAGCCCGGGACTAGCTCTGACAGATACGCAGTATTTT.